These T cell receptor beta chains were read from a single sample in a study of T cells expressing NK-cell markers. TCRdb re-called the 5' RACE reads and catalogs CDR3 proteins one per entry, DNA excluded. The data include about 460,000 distinct CDR3 sequences; the top ten clones carry more than 1.4%. Specimen: blood T cells: a sorted CD56 or NKG2C T cell subset, CD4+ or CD8+ T cells, or bulk PBMC T cells (not recorded which). These receptors were collected from a woman between 50 and 59 years old in good health. Each CDR3 is given with its conserved first and last residue.

TRBV9	TRBJ2-5	CASSVGQMAAGFVETQYF
TRBV25-1	TRBJ2-1	CASVGVSSYNEQFF
TRBV5-1	TRBJ2-3	CASRPLAGPSTDTQYF
TRBV4-1	TRBJ2-5	CASSQEGTGIWETQYF
TRBV3-1	TRBJ2-1	CASSQNPSGSSHNEQFF
TRBV29-1	TRBJ2-1	CSVGRTSNEQFF
TRBV25-1	TRBJ1-4	CASSEAPVNEKLFF
TRBV4-1	TRBJ2-2	CASSQEVLAGELFF
TRBV24-1	TRBJ2-1	CATSDPVRVNNEQFF
TRBV12-5	TRBJ2-7	CASGLGTAGEQYF
TRBV29-1	TRBJ2-5	CSVSQLLAETQYF
TRBV12-3/TRBV12-4	TRBJ1-4	CASSLWQGGEKLFF